The present TCR beta chain was sequenced within a study of circulating CD8 cells and anti-PD-1 response in melanoma. Live CD3+CD8+TCRalphabeta+ cells were sorted into four subsets by PD-1 and/or TIGIT. Each library started from around 15 ng of total RNA using the QIAseq Immune Repertoire TCR panel. TCRdb called the reads again in MiXCR, with one record for every CDR3 protein. The sample contains about 450 distinct CDR3 sequences, under 6.5% of which appear only once. This clonotype rates as large. Germline CDR1 is MNHNY and CDR2 is SVGAGI (reference sequence). The CDR3 has 14 amino acids. Trimming left V 2 bases short and J 3 bases short, with 11 bases between.

This receptor was identified in a human donor with melanoma. The chain uses TRBV6-6 and TRBJ2-7; the D is unclear. The source was CD8+ T cells from PBMCs, collected at baseline or after one month of anti-PD-1 therapy (not recorded which). CDR3 sequence (DNA): TGTGCCAGCAGTTACGCTAGTGCAGGCTACGAGCAGTACTTC. This sequence encodes CASSYASAGYEQYF.